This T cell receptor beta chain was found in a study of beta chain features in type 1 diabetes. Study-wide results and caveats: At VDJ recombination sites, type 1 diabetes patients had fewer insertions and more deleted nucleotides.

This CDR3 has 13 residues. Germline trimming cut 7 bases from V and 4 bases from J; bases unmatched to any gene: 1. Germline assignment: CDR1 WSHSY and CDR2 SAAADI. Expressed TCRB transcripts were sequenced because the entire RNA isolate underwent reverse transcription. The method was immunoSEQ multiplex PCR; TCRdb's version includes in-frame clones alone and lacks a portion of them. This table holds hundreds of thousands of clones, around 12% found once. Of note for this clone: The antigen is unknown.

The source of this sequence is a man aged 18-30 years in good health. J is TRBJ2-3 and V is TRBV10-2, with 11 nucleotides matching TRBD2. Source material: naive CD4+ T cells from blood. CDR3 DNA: TGCGCCAGCAAACTAGCGGGGGCAGATACGCAGTATTTT. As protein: CASKLAGADTQYF.